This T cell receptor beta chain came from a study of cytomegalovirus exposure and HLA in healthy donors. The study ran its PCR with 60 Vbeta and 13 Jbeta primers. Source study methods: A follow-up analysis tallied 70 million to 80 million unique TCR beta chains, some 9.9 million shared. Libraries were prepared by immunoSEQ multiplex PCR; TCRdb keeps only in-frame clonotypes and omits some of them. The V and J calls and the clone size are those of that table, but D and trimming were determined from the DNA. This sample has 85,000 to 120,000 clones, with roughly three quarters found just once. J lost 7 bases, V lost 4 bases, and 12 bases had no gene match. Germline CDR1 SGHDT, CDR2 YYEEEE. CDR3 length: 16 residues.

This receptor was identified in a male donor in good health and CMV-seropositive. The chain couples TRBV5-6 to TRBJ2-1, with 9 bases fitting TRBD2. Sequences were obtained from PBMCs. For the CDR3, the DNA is TGTGCCAGCAGCCTTTTCGAGGGGACTAGCAGGAATGAGCAGTTCTTC. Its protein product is CASSLFEGTSRNEQFF.